This T cell receptor beta chain was identified in a study of T cell repertoires in ileal Crohn's disease. Study summary: All patients had surgery for stricturing (around 61%) or penetrating (around 40%) disease.

Using immunoSEQ multiplex PCR, the repertoire was profiled, and TCRdb retains in-frame clones only, with some absent. Of about 16,000 clones detected, about 75% appear once; the ten largest clones hold 5% to 6%. Trimming shortened V by 0 bases and J by 4 bases, and 10 bases separated the two germline ends. There are 14 residues in the CDR3. CDR1 and CDR2 from the germline V gene are SGHNT and YYREEE (reference sequence). Sequenced sample: ileal tissue. The sequence derives from an adult with Crohn's disease. The genes are TRBV5-4 and TRBJ1-1, with TRBD1 as a possible D gene (5 bases). The CDR3, as DNA: TGTGCCAGCAGCTTGGCCACAGGCGGCACTGAAGCTTTCTTT. This gives the protein CASSLATGGTEAFF.